These 30 T cell receptor beta chains originate from one sample sequenced in a study of vaccination and CD4 T cells after COVID-19. Treatment meaning: roughly ten-day PBMC culture with coronavirus spike peptide pools or control peptides (ViraFEST assay). The antigens for these receptors are not known. Oncomine TCR Beta short-read sequencing was applied to DNA from cultured CD4+ T cells. Each CDR3 protein gets one entry after TCRdb re-called the PCR reads with MiXCR. This table has approximately 15,000 distinct CDR3 sequences, roughly 59% appearing once. Specimen: CD4+ T cells from blood, cultured in vitro, collected after SARS-CoV-2 vaccination. The receptor source for this set is a human donor who had recovered from COVID-19.

This clonotype was detected only a few times. The chain has TRBV2 and TRBJ1-1; the D gene is possibly TRBD1 (5 bases). Trimming shortened V by 5 bases and J by 1 base, and 8 bases separated the two germline ends. The germline V gene encodes CDR1 SNHLY and CDR2 FYNNEI. The CDR3 spans 13 residues. The DNA of the CDR3 is TGTGCCAGCAGTAGTGGGGGGAACACTGAAGCTTTCTTT. Amino acids: CASSSGGNTEAFF.

This clonotype was found a few times. The J gene is TRBJ1-2, the V gene TRBV7-2; 7 bases fit TRBD1. Trimming at V came to 0 bases and at J to 7 bases, leaving 5 bases not matched to a gene. CDR3 length equals 14 residues. Per the germline V gene, CDR1 is SGHTA and CDR2 is FQGNSA. CDR3 in DNA: TGTGCCAGCAGCTTAGCTGACAGGGTCTCTGGCTACACCTTC. Translating gives CASSLADRVSGYTF.

This CDR3 is CASVARERTTDTQYF. The CDR3 region has the DNA TGTGCCAGCGTCGCTAGGGAGCGAACCACAGATACGCAGTATTTT. The chain joins TRBV7-2 to TRBJ2-3, with TRBD2 as a possible D gene (5 bases). CDR1 is SGHTA and CDR2 is FQGNSA in the germline V gene. With 8 bases removed from V and 2 bases from J, the gap between germline ends came to 17 bases. This CDR3 has 15 amino acids. The variable domain in full, completed from reference TRBV7-2 and TRBJ2-3, reads GAGVSQSPSNKVTEKGKDVELRCDPISGHTALYWYRQSLGQGLEFLIYFQGNSAPDKSGLPSDRFSAERTGGSVSTLTIQRTQQEDSAVYLCASVARERTTDTQYFGPGTRLTVL.

This clonotype was detected only a few times. The CDR3 DNA reads TGCAGTGCTAGGGACAGGCTCTATGGCTACACCTTC. It translates to CSARDRLYGYTF. The rearrangement joins TRBV20-1 to TRBJ1-2; TRBD1 agrees at 7 bases. After removal of 3 bases from V and 4 bases from J, the junction contained 2 bases not matched to a gene. The V gene's germline CDR1 is DFQATT and CDR2 SNEGSKA (reference sequence). The CDR3 is 12 residues long.

The chain carries TRBV30 and TRBJ2-1, with D uncertain. Deletions cut 1 base from V and 7 bases from J, with 11 bases between. The germline CDR1 and CDR2 sequences are GTSNPN and SVGIG (reference sequence). The CDR3 sequence is 13 residues long. CDR3 protein: CAWSDWIGNEQFF. The CDR3 DNA reads TGTGCCTGGAGTGATTGGATTGGAAATGAGCAGTTCTTC. Full variable domain (rest looked up from reference TRBV30 and TRBJ2-1): SQTIHQWPATLVQPVGSPLSLECTVEGTSNPNLYWYRQAAGRGLQLLFYSVGIGQISSEVPQNLSASRPQDRQFILSSKKLLLSDSGFYLCAWSDWIGNEQFFGPGTRLTVL.

The rearrangement links TRBV7-8 to TRBJ1-1; TRBD1 is a possible D gene (5 bases). CDR3 length: 15 residues. V was trimmed by 5 bases and J by 0 bases, leaving 13 bases between them. Germline lookup yields CDR1 SGHVS and CDR2 FQNEAQ. The DNA for the CDR3 is TGTGCCAGCAGCGCTTACAGGCTAATGAACACTGAAGCTTTCTTT. This encodes CASSAYRLMNTEAFF.

The chain carries TRBV6-1 and TRBJ1-1, with TRBD1 matching 8 bases. Germline CDR1 and CDR2: MNHNS and SASEGT. The CDR3 has 13 amino acids. V shed 5 bases and J 8 bases; nucleotides not matched to a gene: 7. The CDR3 spells CASSTGGSREAFF. CDR3 bases: TGTGCCAGCAGTACAGGGGGGTCCCGGGAAGCTTTCTTT.

Only one count was recorded for this clonotype. The DNA is left out, because the CDR3 cannot be placed on it with certainty; the CDR3 is given as TCRdb lists it. V is TRBV21-1 and J is TRBJ2-7; the table's D call, TRBD1, was not checked against the DNA. TRBV21-1 is a pseudogene. The CDR3 contains 15 residues when both ends are counted. The CDR3 reads CASSPSVGTGTEQYF.

CDR3 in amino acids: CASSRTSVTSYEQYF. CDR3 DNA: TGTGCCAGCAGCCGGACTAGCGTCACCTCCTACGAGCAGTACTTC. The chain employs TRBV11-2 and TRBJ2-7; 9 positions match TRBD2. Unmatched junction bases numbered 5, after V lost 5 bases and J lost 0 bases. This CDR3 contains 15 residues. The germline CDR1 and CDR2 sequences are SGHAT and FQNNGV.

The chain recombines TRBV6-2 or TRBV6-3 with TRBJ1-2, with 7 positions matching TRBD1. Germline loops: CDR1 MNHEY, CDR2 SVGEGT. Trimming cost V 11 bases and J 4 bases; bases outside gene matches: 10. The CDR3 is 13 amino acids. Here the CDR3 reads CAGGTAGTYGYTF. CDR3 nucleotides: TGTGCCGGGGGGACAGCGGGAACCTATGGCTACACCTTC.

V and J are TRBV19 and TRBJ1-3, with 10 bases fitting TRBD1. V lost 4 bases, J lost 0 bases, and 6 bases stayed unmatched. The germline gives CDR1 LNHDA, CDR2 SQIVND (reference sequence). This CDR3 region has 17 residues. The CDR3: CASSTSGTGASGNTIYF. CDR3 nucleotides: TGTGCCAGTAGTACATCTGGGACAGGGGCCTCTGGAAACACCATATATTTT. Full variable domain (rest looked up from reference TRBV19 and TRBJ1-3): DGGITQSPKYLFRKEGQNVTLSCEQNLNHDAMYWYRQDPGQGLRLIYYSQIVNDFQKGDIAEGYSVSREKKESFPLTVTSAQKNPTAFYLCASSTSGTGASGNTIYFGEGSWLTVV.

The chain couples TRBV30 to TRBJ1-1; D gene uncertain. The V and J ends lost 0 bases and 3 bases respectively, with 11 bases between them. Germline assignment: CDR1 GTSNPN and CDR2 SVGIG (reference sequence). The CDR3 consists of 14 residues. The CDR3 spells CAWSVIGKDTEAFF. In nucleotides, the CDR3 is TGTGCCTGGAGTGTAATAGGAAAGGACACTGAAGCTTTCTTT.

This clonotype has only a few counts. The rearrangement joins TRBV27 to TRBJ1-2; D remains unclear. Trimming took off 5 bases at V and 0 bases at J, with 13 bases between the two ends. Per the germline V gene, CDR1 is MNHEY and CDR2 is SMNVEV (reference sequence). The CDR3 covers 15 residues. The CDR3 region is CASSPRLWANYGYTF. The CDR3 DNA is TGTGCCAGCAGTCCCCGGTTATGGGCTAACTATGGCTACACCTTC.

The chain joins TRBV7-2 to TRBJ2-7, with D perhaps TRBD1 or TRBD2 (5 bases each). The CDR3 is made up of 14 amino acids. Germline values: CDR1 SGHTA, CDR2 FQGNSA. Trimming took off 5 bases at V and 6 bases at J, with 17 bases between the two ends. DNA of the CDR3: TGTGCCAGCAGCCCAGGGACCCGGTACTCCGAGCAGTACTTC. It codes for CASSPGTRYSEQYF.

The CDR3 reads CASRQKQGPENQPQHF. CDR3 in DNA: TGTGCCAGTAGGCAGAAGCAGGGACCCGAGAATCAGCCCCAGCATTTT. The V and J genes are TRBV19 and TRBJ1-5, with D possibly TRBD1 on 5 matching bases. The length of the CDR3 is 16 residues. Trimming removed 6 bases from V and 4 bases from J, with 19 bases in between. Per the germline V gene, CDR1 is LNHDA and CDR2 is SQIVND (reference sequence).

The chain couples TRBV7-8 to TRBJ1-5, with D possibly being TRBD1 (5 bases). Germline V gene data show CDR1 as SGHVS and CDR2 as FQNEAQ. The CDR3 is 15 amino acids. V shed 1 base and J shed 7 bases, with 14 bases lying between them. The DNA of the CDR3 is TGTGCCAGCAGCTTAGTCTTGGGGGTAAGGCAGCCCCAGCATTTT. This sequence encodes CASSLVLGVRQPQHF.

This clonotype has only one observation. V usage is TRBV6-2 or TRBV6-3 and J usage is TRBJ1-1; 9 bases fit TRBD1. Germline assignment: CDR1 MNHEY and CDR2 SVGEGT. The CDR3 is made up of 19 amino acids. Unmatched junction bases numbered 14, after V lost 0 bases and J lost 3 bases. CDR3 nucleotide sequence: TGTGCCAGCAGTTACTCGATATCTGGGACAGGGAAGGGGGACACTGAAGCTTTCTTT. Translated: CASSYSISGTGKGDTEAFF.

This clonotype has only a few counts. The chain carries TRBV28 and TRBJ1-1; D unresolved. This CDR3 comprises 10 residues. V dropped 6 bases and J dropped 7 bases, with 6 bases sitting between them. The germline V gene has CDR1 MDHEN and CDR2 SYDVKM. The CDR3 here is CASRGVEAFF. DNA of the CDR3: TGTGCCAGCAGGGGTGTTGAAGCTTTCTTT.

V usage is TRBV5-3 and J usage is TRBJ2-7, with 10 bases lining up with TRBD1. TRBV5-3 is labeled an ORF, and its function is uncertain. V trimming: 0 bases; J trimming: 2 bases; junction bases outside the gene matches: 2. The CDR3 spans 15 residues. The DNA for the CDR3 is TGTGCCAGAAGCTTGGGGGACAGGGGAACCTACGAGCAGTACTTC. Translation gives CARSLGDRGTYEQYF.

V gene TRBV10-2 combines with J gene TRBJ1-1; TRBD1 matches at 12 bases. The CDR3 sequence is 16 residues long. CDR1 is WSHSY, CDR2 SAAADI, per germline. V was pared by 3 bases and J by 4 bases, with 6 bases of the junction left unmatched. The CDR3, as DNA: TGCGCCAGCAGTGATGGGACAGGGGGCCCGGGCACTGAAGCTTTCTTT. Residues: CASSDGTGGPGTEAFF.

This chain uses TRBV20-1 with TRBJ2-7; D possibly corresponds to TRBD2 (6 bases). Germline lookup yields CDR1 DFQATT and CDR2 SNEGSKA (reference sequence). This CDR3 has 15 residues. V lost 3 bases, J lost 2 bases, and 17 bases lay in between. The CDR3 reads CSARGGERIPYEQYF. The DNA of the CDR3 is TGCAGTGCTAGGGGGGGAGAACGGATACCCTACGAGCAGTACTTC.

This chain connects TRBV20-1 to TRBJ2-7, with TRBD2 identical over 8 bases. CDR1 DFQATT and CDR2 SNEGSKA come from the germline V gene (reference sequence). The CDR3 length is 15 residues. The trim removed 8 bases at V and 6 bases at J, leaving 18 bases unmatched. In DNA, the CDR3 is TGCAGTCCGACTTGGAGGGCGGGAGGAAAGGGCGAGCAGTACTTC. It yields the protein CSPTWRAGGKGEQYF.

The chain joins TRBV6-1 to TRBJ2-1; TRBD1 agrees at 10 bases. Germline V gene sequence: CDR1 MNHNS, CDR2 SASEGT. V dropped 6 bases and J dropped 12; count of bases not matched to a gene: 11. The CDR3 covers 14 residues. For the CDR3, the DNA is TGTGCCAGCAGCCCTAGACAGGGGGCTTGGGGGCAGTTCTTC. Translating it yields CASSPRQGAWGQFF.

This clonotype was detected only a few times. The chain couples TRBV28 to TRBJ1-5; possible D gene TRBD1, 5 bases. Germline CDR1 is MDHEN and CDR2 is SYDVKM. V gave up 2 bases and J gave up 3 bases, with 8 bases separating them. CDR3 length: 14 residues. In DNA form, the CDR3 reads TGTGCCAGCAGTTTAGGGGGATCCAATCAGCCCCAGCATTTT. The encoded protein is CASSLGGSNQPQHF. Complete variable domain (other parts from reference TRBV28 and TRBJ1-5): DVKVTQSSRYLVKRTGEKVFLECVQDMDHENMFWYRQDPGLGLRLIYFSYDVKMKEKGDIPEGYSVSREKKERFSLILESASTNQTSMYLCASSLGGSNQPQHFGDGTRLSIL.

This clonotype came up a few times. The rearrangement uses TRBV19 and TRBJ1-1; D perhaps matches TRBD1 (5 bases). Deletions cut 6 bases from V and 1 base from J, with 12 bases between. CDR1 LNHDA and CDR2 SQIVND come from the germline V gene (reference sequence). CDR3 size: 14 residues. CDR3 coding DNA: TGTGCCAGTAGAGACAGTGGAGGGAACACTGAAGCTTTCTTT. Its translation is CASRDSGGNTEAFF.

The genes are TRBV2 and TRBJ2-6, with D hard to call. Germline CDR1 reads SNHLY; CDR2 reads FYNNEI. Deletions cut 6 bases from V and 0 bases from J, with 9 bases between. The CDR3 extends over 15 amino acids. CDR3 residues: CASREQSSGANVLTF. The DNA for the CDR3 is TGTGCCAGCAGAGAACAGAGCTCTGGGGCCAACGTCCTGACTTTC.

The genes are TRBV19 and TRBJ1-6; a weak D match, TRBD1 (5 bases). The CDR3 consists of 17 residues. Germline loops: CDR1 LNHDA, CDR2 SQIVND (reference sequence). V was pared by 3 bases and J by 5 bases, with 17 bases between. The CDR3 region is CASSIRGRVADNSPLHF. CDR3 DNA: TGTGCCAGTAGTATTAGGGGCCGGGTCGCTGATAATTCACCCCTCCACTTT.

The chain is built from TRBV6-2 or TRBV6-3 and TRBJ1-1; D is ambiguous. V was cut by 5 bases and J by 5 bases, with 24 bases left in between. Looked up from germline, CDR1 is MNHEY and CDR2 is SVGEGT. The CDR3 spans 17 residues. The CDR3 DNA reads as TGTGCCAGCAGTCTCTATGACGGACTACAATGGGGAACTGAAGCTTTCTTT. Amino acids: CASSLYDGLQWGTEAFF.

The chain recombines TRBV18 with TRBJ1-5; possible D gene TRBD1, 5 bases. V was cut by 3 bases and J by 5 bases, with 11 bases left in between. This CDR3 is built from 14 residues. Germline V lookup: CDR1 KGHSH, CDR2 LQKENI. The CDR3 DNA sequence: TGTGCCAGCTCACCCGACGGGGGGGATCAGCCCCAGCATTTT. Protein sequence: CASSPDGGDQPQHF.

This clonotype showed up just a few times. CDR3 DNA: TGCAGTGCTGGCTGGGACAGGAACACTGAAGCTTTCTTT. Residues: CSAGWDRNTEAFF. V gene TRBV20-1 combines with J gene TRBJ1-1; 7 bases are a match to TRBD1. Germline CDR1 and CDR2: DFQATT and SNEGSKA (reference sequence). The V and J ends lost 5 bases and 1 base, in that order; junction bases with no gene match: 4. This CDR3 has 13 residues.